This T cell receptor (beta chain) was sequenced during a study of T-cell memory formation after mild COVID-19. Study observations and caveats: Contracting clones, day 15 to 85, had balanced CD4/CD8, and later expanders favored CD4+. Clones which contracted sat mainly in CM and EM if CD4+, and in EMRA if CD8+. Cross-reactive memory apparently joined, as some responding clones appeared in pre-infection memory.

This clonotype was found many times. The antigen is undetermined. The 5'RACE method, run with constant-segment primers, produced TCR alpha and TCR beta cDNA libraries (carrying sample barcodes and UMIs). TCRdb itself ran the 5' RACE reads through MiXCR, one entry per CDR3 protein. The table lists about 360,000 distinct CDR3 sequences, under 15% of them singletons. This CDR3 is built from 13 residues. The V and J ends lost 8 bases and 0 bases respectively, with 10 bases between them. From germline, CDR1 is MNHEY and CDR2 SVGEGT. The sequence derives from a man between 18 and 35 years old who had mild COVID-19 (a few samples of this study predate the infection). Cell type and time point are not known. The sample was PBMCs or a T cell subset sorted from them (not recorded which). The rearrangement joins TRBV6-2 or TRBV6-3 to TRBJ1-1; D not certain. The CDR3 bases are TGTGCCAGCTCAAGTAACATGAACACTGAAGCTTTCTTT. Translating it yields CASSSNMNTEAFF.